This T cell receptor (beta chain) was identified in a study of glioma-infiltrating T cells after dendritic cell vaccination. Study-level information: Dendritic cell vaccine was injected intradermally three times, biweekly.

This CDR3 has 13 amino acids. The germline V gene has CDR1 MNHEY and CDR2 SVGAGI. With 6 bases removed from V and 7 bases from J, the gap between germline ends came to 10 bases. Amplification used 60 V beta primers and 13 J beta primers. Assay used: immunoSEQ multiplex PCR; TCRdb lists only in-frame clones, some missing. The sample consists of under 100,000 clones, 70% to 90% of them appearing once. A note on this clone: Its antigen is undetermined.

General observations from the study: Few patients contributed both blood and tumor specimens.

This sequence was found in a human donor with glioblastoma. The sequencing here drew on blood, taken before dendritic cell vaccination. This chain uses TRBV6-5 with TRBJ1-6; possible D gene TRBD1, 6 bases. The chain's CDR3 is CASSGTPNSPLHF. Written as DNA, the CDR3 is TGTGCCAGCAGCGGGACACCGAATTCACCCCTCCACTTT.